This T cell receptor (beta chain) was recovered during a study of blood T cell repertoires in COVID-19. Study details: T cells, B-cell-depleted T cells, or PBMCs provided the cDNA or gDNA that served as material.

TCRdb keeps only in-frame clones here, not all; method: immunoSEQ multiplex PCR. In the table there are 300,000 to 400,000 clones, roughly 88% of which are singletons. V was pared by 0 bases and J by 4 bases, with 7 bases of the junction left unmatched. Per the germline V gene, CDR1 is WNHNN and CDR2 is SYGVQD (reference sequence). The CDR3 sequence is 17 residues long. This clone appeared once. Living in 25 or so US areas, the participants were between about 18 and 100 years of age. Two negative PCRs, clearance, or symptom resolution characterized the recovered Cohort 3 donors. Material: PBMCs or T cells enriched from blood (not recorded which). The sequence was collected from a man younger than 40 who had recovered from COVID-19. The V gene is TRBV10-1, the J gene TRBJ2-3; 10 bases fit TRBD2. The chain's CDR3 is CASSESDSGGRSDTQYF. CDR3 DNA sequence: TGCGCCAGCAGTGAGTCGGATAGCGGGGGGAGGTCAGATACGCAGTATTTT.